The following is a T cell receptor (beta chain) sequence with its context. Its antigen is still unknown. Primers for the PCR totalled 60 Vbeta and 13 Jbeta. Produced via immunoSEQ multiplex PCR; TCRdb's table is partial and in-frame only. The specimen's table records about 130,000 clones. The entry originates in a study of cytomegalovirus exposure and HLA in healthy donors. Study-wide findings and caveats: TCR beta V segments were, for the most part, productive about 87% or about 30% of the time in an earlier analysis. A likely sequencing artifact accounted for one observed cluster of highly shared sequence variants. Researchers reportedly found TCR beta sequences accurately predicted most subjects' HLA-A and HLA-B alleles.

V was clipped by 5 bases and J by 0 bases; unmatched bases: 5. The CDR3 is made up of 15 amino acids. Germline V gives CDR1 SNHLY, CDR2 FYNNEI. Donors likely had unrecorded immune exposures despite being nominally healthy when sampled. The chain employs TRBV2 and TRBJ2-3; 7 nucleotides align to TRBD1. What was sequenced was PBMCs. This receptor was taken from a man between 25 and 39 years old in good health and CMV-seronegative. This CDR3 reads CASSRQGSSTDTQYF. The CDR3 nucleotides read TGTGCCAGCAGTAGACAGGGATCTAGCACAGATACGCAGTATTTT.